This paragraph covers one T cell receptor beta chain sequence. The data originate from a study of blood T cell repertoires in COVID-19. Across the study: Whether acute or convalescent, the COVID-19 samples came from the United States, Italy and Spain. PBMCs, B-cell-depleted T cells, or T cells provided the cDNA or gDNA that made up the material.

Authors' analysis steps: Amplification from reference gene primers served as the basis for estimated nucleated cell counts. Libraries were prepared by immunoSEQ multiplex PCR; TCRdb keeps only in-frame clonotypes and omits some of them. That table gives V, J and clone size, and the DNA gave D and trimming. Among around 100,000 clones listed, around 87% were seen once. This CDR3 has 16 residues. The ends lost 0 bases at V and 6 bases at J; junction bases unmatched: 7. Per the germline V gene, CDR1 is KGHSH and CDR2 is LQKENI. Sequenced input: peripheral blood. This clonotype was obtained from a human donor in a cohort sampled during active COVID-19. V gene TRBV18 combines with J gene TRBJ2-1; TRBD2 aligns across 8 bases. CDR3 sequence: CASSPPSAGGANEQFF. CDR3 sequence (DNA): TGTGCCAGCTCACCACCTTCGGCGGGAGGAGCCAATGAGCAGTTCTTC. The complete variable domain, with remaining parts taken from reference TRBV18 and TRBJ2-1, reads NAGVMQNPRHLVRRRGQEARLRCSPMKGHSHVYWYRQLPEEGLKFMVYLQKENIIDESGMPKERFSAEFPKEGPSILRIQQVVRGDSAAYFCASSPPSAGGANEQFFGPGTRLTVL.